This TCR beta chain was recorded in a study of control samples from healthy donors and cancer patients. With 3 bases removed from V and 0 bases from J, the gap between germline ends came to 9 bases. Germline V CDR1 and CDR2: MNHEY, SVGAGI. CDR3 length equals 14 residues. The data were produced by immunoSEQ multiplex PCR, yet TCRdb's version contains in-frame clones alone and is incomplete. This sample carries 100,000 to 150,000 clones, 80% to 95% of them seen once, and the ten largest clones take approximately 6%. The TCR originated in a man aged 18 to 29 in good health. The sequenced sample consisted of blood. The rearrangement joins TRBV6-5 to TRBJ2-7, with D perhaps assigned TRBD1 or TRBD2 (5 bases each). The CDR3 DNA reads as TGTGCCAGCAGTTATTTTGGGACCTCCTACGAGCAGTACTTC. Translated, it gives CASSYFGTSYEQYF.